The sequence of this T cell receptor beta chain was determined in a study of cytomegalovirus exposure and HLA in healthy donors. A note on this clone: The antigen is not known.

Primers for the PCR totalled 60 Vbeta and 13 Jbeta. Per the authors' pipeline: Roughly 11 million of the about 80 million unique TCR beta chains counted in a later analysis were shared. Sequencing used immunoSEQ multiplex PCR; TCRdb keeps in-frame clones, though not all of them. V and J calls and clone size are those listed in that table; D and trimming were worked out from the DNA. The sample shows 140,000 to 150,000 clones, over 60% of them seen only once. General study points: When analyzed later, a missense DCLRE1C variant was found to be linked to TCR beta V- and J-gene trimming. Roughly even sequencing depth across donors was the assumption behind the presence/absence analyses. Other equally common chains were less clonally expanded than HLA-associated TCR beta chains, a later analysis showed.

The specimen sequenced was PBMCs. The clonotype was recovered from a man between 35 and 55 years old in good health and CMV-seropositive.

CDR3 coding DNA: TGTGCCAGCAGTGAGCCGGGACTAGCGGGATACACCGGGGAGCTGTTTTTT. It yields the protein CASSEPGLAGYTGELFF. The chain has TRBV2 and TRBJ2-2, with TRBD2 matching over 13 bases. The germline gives CDR1 SNHLY, CDR2 FYNNEI. The CDR3 has 17 amino acids. V lost 3 bases to trimming and J lost 3 bases; unmatched junction nucleotides: 4.